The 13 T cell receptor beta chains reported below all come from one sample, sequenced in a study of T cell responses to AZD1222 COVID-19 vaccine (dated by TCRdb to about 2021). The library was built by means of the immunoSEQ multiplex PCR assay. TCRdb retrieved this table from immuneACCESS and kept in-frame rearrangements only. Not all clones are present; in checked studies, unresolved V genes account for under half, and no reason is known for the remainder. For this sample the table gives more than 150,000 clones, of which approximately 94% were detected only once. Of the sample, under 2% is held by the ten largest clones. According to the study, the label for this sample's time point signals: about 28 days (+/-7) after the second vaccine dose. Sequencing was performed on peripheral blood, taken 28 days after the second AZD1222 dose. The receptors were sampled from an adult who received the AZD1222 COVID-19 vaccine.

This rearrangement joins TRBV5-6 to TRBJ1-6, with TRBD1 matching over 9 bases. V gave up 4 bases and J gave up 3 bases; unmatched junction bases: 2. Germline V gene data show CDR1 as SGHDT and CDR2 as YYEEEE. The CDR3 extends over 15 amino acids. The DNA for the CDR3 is TGTGCCAGCAGCCGGGACAGGGTCTATAATTCACCCCTCCACTTT. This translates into CASSRDRVYNSPLHF.

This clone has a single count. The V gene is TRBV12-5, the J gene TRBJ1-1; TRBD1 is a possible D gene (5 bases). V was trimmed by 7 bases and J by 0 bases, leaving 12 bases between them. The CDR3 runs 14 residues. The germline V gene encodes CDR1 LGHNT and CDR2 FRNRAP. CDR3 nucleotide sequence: TGTGCTAGTGCCCGGGGGGGTCTGAACACTGAAGCTTTCTTT. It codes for CASARGGLNTEAFF. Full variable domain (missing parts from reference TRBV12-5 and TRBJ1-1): DARVTQTPRHKVTEMGQEVTMRCQPILGHNTVFWYRQTMMQGLELLAYFRNRAPLDDSGMPKDRFSAEMPDATLATLKIQPSEPRDSAVYFCASARGGLNTEAFFGQGTRLTVV.

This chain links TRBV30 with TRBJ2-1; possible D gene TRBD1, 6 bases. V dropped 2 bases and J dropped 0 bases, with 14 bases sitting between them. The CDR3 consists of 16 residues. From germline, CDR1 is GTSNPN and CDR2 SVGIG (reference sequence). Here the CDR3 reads CAWSITGRPSYNEQFF. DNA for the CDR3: TGTGCCTGGAGTATTACAGGGCGCCCCTCCTACAATGAGCAGTTCTTC.

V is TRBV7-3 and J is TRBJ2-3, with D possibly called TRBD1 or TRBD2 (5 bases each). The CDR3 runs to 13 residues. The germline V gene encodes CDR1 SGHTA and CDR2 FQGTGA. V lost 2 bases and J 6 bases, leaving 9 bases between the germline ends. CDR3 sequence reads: CASSLLRDDTQYF. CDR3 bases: TGTGCCAGCAGCTTACTGAGGGACGATACGCAGTATTTT.

The CDR3, as DNA: TGTGCTAGTGCCACAGGGAGCTCTGGAAACACCATATATTTT. This translates into CASATGSSGNTIYF. The chain joins TRBV12-5 to TRBJ1-3; D possibly corresponds to TRBD1 (6 bases). The ends were cut back, 7 bases at V and 0 bases at J, with 10 bases in the middle. The length of the CDR3 is 14 residues. Germline CDR1 and CDR2: LGHNT and FRNRAP.

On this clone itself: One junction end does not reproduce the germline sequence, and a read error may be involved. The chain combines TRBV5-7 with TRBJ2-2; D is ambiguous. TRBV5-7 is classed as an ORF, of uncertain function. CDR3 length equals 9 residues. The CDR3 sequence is CASTWELFF. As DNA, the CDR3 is TGTGCCAGCACCTGGGAGCTGTTTTTT.

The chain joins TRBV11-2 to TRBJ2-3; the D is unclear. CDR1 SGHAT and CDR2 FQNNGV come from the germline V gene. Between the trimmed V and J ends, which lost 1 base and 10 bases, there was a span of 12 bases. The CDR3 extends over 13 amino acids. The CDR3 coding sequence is TGTGCCAGCAGCTTAGGCGGCAGGTTTCCGCAGTATTTT. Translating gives CASSLGGRFPQYF. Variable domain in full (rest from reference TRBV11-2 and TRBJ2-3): EAGVAQSPRYKIIEKRQSVAFWCNPISGHATLYWYQQILGQGPKLLIQFQNNGVVDDSQLPKDRFSAERLKGVDSTLKIQPAKLEDSAVYLCASSLGGRFPQYFGPGTRLTVL.

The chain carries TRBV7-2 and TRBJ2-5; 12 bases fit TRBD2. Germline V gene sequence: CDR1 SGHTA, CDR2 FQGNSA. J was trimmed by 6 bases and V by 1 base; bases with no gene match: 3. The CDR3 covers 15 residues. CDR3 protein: CASSLGLAGGKTQYF. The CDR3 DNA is TGTGCCAGCAGCTTAGGTCTAGCGGGAGGGAAGACCCAGTACTTC.

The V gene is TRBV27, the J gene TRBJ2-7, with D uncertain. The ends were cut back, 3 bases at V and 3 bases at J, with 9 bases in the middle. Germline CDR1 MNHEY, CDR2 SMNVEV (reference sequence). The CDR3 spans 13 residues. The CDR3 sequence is CASSFGRNYEQYF. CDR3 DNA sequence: TGTGCCAGCAGTTTCGGCAGGAACTACGAGCAGTACTTC.

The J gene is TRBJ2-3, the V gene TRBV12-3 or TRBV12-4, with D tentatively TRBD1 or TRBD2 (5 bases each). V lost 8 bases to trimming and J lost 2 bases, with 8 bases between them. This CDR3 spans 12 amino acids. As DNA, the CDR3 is TGTGCCAGCGGGACGTCCACAGATACGCAGTATTTT. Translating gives CASGTSTDTQYF.

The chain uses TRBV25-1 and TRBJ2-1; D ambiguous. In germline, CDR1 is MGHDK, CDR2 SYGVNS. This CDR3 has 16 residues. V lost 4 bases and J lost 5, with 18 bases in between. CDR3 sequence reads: CASSVIAGPTNNEQFF. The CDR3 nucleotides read TGTGCCAGCAGTGTAATCGCCGGGCCTACTAACAATGAGCAGTTCTTC.

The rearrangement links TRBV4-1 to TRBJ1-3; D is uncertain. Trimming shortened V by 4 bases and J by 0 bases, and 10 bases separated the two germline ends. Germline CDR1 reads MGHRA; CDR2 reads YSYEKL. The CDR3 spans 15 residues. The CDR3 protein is CASSRVPGSGNTIYF. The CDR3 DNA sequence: TGCGCCAGCAGCCGTGTCCCCGGCTCTGGAAACACCATATATTTT.

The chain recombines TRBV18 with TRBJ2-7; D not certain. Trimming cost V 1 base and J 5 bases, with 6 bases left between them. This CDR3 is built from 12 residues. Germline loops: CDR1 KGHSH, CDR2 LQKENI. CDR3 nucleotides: TGTGCCAGCTCACCACTCGGAGACGAGCAGTACTTC. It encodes CASSPLGDEQYF.